This entry lists 15 T cell receptor beta chains sequenced from one sample in a study of tissue T cells after allogeneic stem cell transplantation. The time point is: mouse harvest day 7 after allogeneic transplant. Tail vein injection delivered 10^7 T-cell-depleted bone marrow cells and 10^6 splenic CD5+ T cells. The table came from immunoSEQ multiplex PCR; TCRdb's copy has only in-frame clones and leaves some out. Seen here are roughly 4,000 clones, around half observed once, and the top ten hold around 8.4%. The sequenced sample consisted of lymph node tissue. The receptors originated from a female BALB/c mouse given C57BL/6 T cells with graft-versus-host disease after an allogeneic hematopoietic cell transplant.

Details on this clone: Germline and genes here are mouse. The read terminates 1 residue ahead of where the CDR3 ends, so the germline J gene completes it. The V and J genes are TRBV26 and TRBJ1-3; no clear D gene. V shed 3 bases and J shed 0 bases, with 3 bases lying between them. CDR1 and CDR2 from the germline V gene are KGHPV and FQNQEV (reference sequence). The CDR3 length is 13 residues. CDR3 bases read: TGTGCCAGCAGTCTCTCTTCTGGAAATACGCTCTAT. It yields the protein CASSLSSGNTLY. The CDR3 in full is CASSLSSGNTLYF.

Turning to this clone: The gene names given are mouse names. The read gets to within 1 residue of the CDR3 end, and the germline J gene fills in the rest. This rearrangement joins TRBV12-1 to TRBJ2-2; 10 bases are shared with TRBD2. J was trimmed by 0 bases and V by 9 bases; bases with no gene match: 3. Germline V gene lookup returns CDR1 SGHSN and CDR2 HYEKVE. The CDR3 totals 14 residues. The sequenced CDR3 bases are TGTGCCCTTGGACTGGGGGCAAACACCGGGCAGCTCTAC. Translated: CALGLGANTGQLY. The entire CDR3 sequence reads CALGLGANTGQLYF.

A few counts support this clone. Gene labels here are mouse ones. Sequencing ends 1 residue short of the CDR3 end; the germline J gene provides the rest. This chain uses TRBV3 with TRBJ2-2, with 11 bases fitting TRBD2. Germline CDR1 reads SNHLY; CDR2 reads FYNGKV (reference sequence). The CDR3 consists of 16 residues. With 5 bases clipped from V and 2 bases from J, the junction kept 4 bases outside the gene matches. CDR3: CASSLRDWGNTGQLYF. The covered CDR3 bases are TGTGCCAGCAGCCTCCGGGACTGGGGGAACACCGGGCAGCTCTAC.

As regards this clone: The gene names here belong to mouse. The read terminates 1 residue ahead of where the CDR3 ends, so the germline J gene completes it. V gene TRBV13-2 combines with J gene TRBJ2-2; D is undetermined. V lost 0 bases to trimming and J lost 3 bases, with 3 bases between them. CDR3 size: 13 residues. The germline V gene has CDR1 NNHNN and CDR2 SYGAGS (reference sequence). This CDR3 is CASGDGHTGQLYF. Incomplete CDR3 DNA: TGTGCCAGCGGTGATGGGCACACCGGGCAGCTCTAC.

Of note for this clone: Mouse gene names and germline throughout. The CDR3 end falls 1 residue outside the read, so it is completed with the germline J gene. The J gene is TRBJ1-6, the V gene TRBV13-3; tentatively, D is TRBD1 (5 bases). TRBJ1-6 is placed among ORFs of uncertain function. Trimming took 4 bases from V and 6 from J, leaving 11 bases between them. Germline-derived CDR1 and CDR2 are NNHDY and SYVADS. The CDR3 covers 14 residues. The sequenced part of the CDR3 DNA is TGTGCCAGCAGTCGGGACGGCTTTAATTCGCCCCTCTAC. As protein: CASSRDGFNSPLY. The entire CDR3 sequence reads CASSRDGFNSPLYF.

This clone was seen a few times. Gene names and germline match the mouse. The DNA ends 1 residue before the CDR3 does, and the rest of the CDR3 is filled in from the germline J gene. V is TRBV24 and J is TRBJ2-1; 12 bases fit TRBD2. The CDR3 sequence is 18 residues long. V shed 3 bases and J 7 bases; nucleotides not matched to a gene: 13. Per the germline V gene, CDR1 is KGHTA and CDR2 is FRNEEI. The CDR3 DNA, read in part, is TGTGCCAGCAGTCTCCACCTGACTGGGGGGGCGAAAGGGGCTGAGCAGTTC. Residues: CASSLHLTGGAKGAEQF. The full-length CDR3 reads as CASSLHLTGGAKGAEQFF.

As regards this clone: Gene labels here are mouse ones. From the germline J gene comes the end of the CDR3, since the read stops 1 residue before it. J is TRBJ2-4 and V is TRBV13-1, with D possibly being TRBD2 (7 bases). Germline V gene data show CDR1 as NSHNY and CDR2 as SYGAGN. The V gene lost 1 base and the J gene lost 0 bases, with 9 bases spanning the gap. The CDR3 is made up of 15 amino acids. CDR3 bases read: TGTGCCAGCAGTGATAGGGGGGGTAGTCAAAACACCTTGTAC. Its protein product is CASSDRGGSQNTLY. The entire CDR3 reads CASSDRGGSQNTLYF.

Worth noting for this clone: Genes here carry mouse names. The read stops 1 residue short of the end of the CDR3; the missing end is completed from the germline J gene. The V and J genes are TRBV12-1 and TRBJ1-6; D gene unclear. TRBJ1-6 is labeled an ORF, and its function is uncertain. CDR1 and CDR2 from the germline V gene are SGHSN and HYEKVE. The CDR3 runs to 12 residues. V gave up 2 bases and J gave up 5 bases, with 3 bases separating them. The chain's CDR3 is CASSHNNSPLYF. CDR3 bases read: TGTGCCAGCTCTCACAATAATTCGCCCCTCTAC.

With respect to this clone: Gene labels here are mouse ones. Read data end 1 residue before the CDR3 end; the end is taken from the germline J gene. The chain is built from TRBV31 and TRBJ2-2; D is uncertain. V was clipped by 0 bases and J by 0 bases, with 5 bases between them. Germline V gene sequence: CDR1 GKSSPN, CDR2 SITVG. The CDR3 length is 14 residues. CDR3 amino acids: CAWSLQANTGQLYF. The part of the CDR3 DNA that was read is TGTGCCTGGAGTCTCCAAGCAAACACCGGGCAGCTCTAC.

Details on this clone: Genes and germline come from the mouse. The CDR3 end is not reached by the read, which stops 1 residue before it; the germline J gene fills it in. The rearrangement links TRBV26 to TRBJ1-1; D not resolved. The CDR3 has 12 residues. V gave up 0 bases and J gave up 6 bases, with 5 bases separating them. The V gene's germline CDR1 is KGHPV and CDR2 FQNQEV (reference sequence). Partial CDR3 DNA: TGTGCCAGCAGTCTGTCAGGGTCAGAAGTCTTC. Amino acid sequence: CASSLSGSEVF. The complete CDR3 sequence is CASSLSGSEVFF.

With regard to this clone: Gene names and germline match the mouse. Read coverage stops 1 residue before the CDR3 terminus; the germline J gene supplies the remainder. The chain joins TRBV5 to TRBJ2-5; D is uncertain. The CDR3 totals 14 residues. Between the trimmed V and J ends, which lost 4 bases and 0 bases, there was a span of 8 bases. Germline values: CDR1 LGHNA, CDR2 YNLKQL (reference sequence). The CDR3 bases that were read are TGTGCCAGCAGCCCCCGAATTAACCAAGACACCCAGTAC. Its protein product is CASSPRINQDTQY. The complete CDR3 protein is CASSPRINQDTQYF.

Details on this clone: Here the gene names and germline are mouse. Coverage ceases 1 residue before the CDR3 finishes, and the germline J gene fills in the end. The chain couples TRBV2 to TRBJ2-2; D may correspond to TRBD1 or TRBD2 (5 bases each). The length of the CDR3 is 13 residues. V was cut by 0 bases and J by 7 bases, with 6 bases left in between. Germline V gene sequence: CDR1 LGHNA, CDR2 YSYQKL. The sequenced CDR3 bases are TGTGCCAGCAGCCAAGACGGGGGCGGGCAGCTCTAC. Protein sequence: CASSQDGGGQLY. The full CDR3 protein is CASSQDGGGQLYF.

On this clone itself: Gene names refer to mouse genes. The read is 1 residue too short to cover the CDR3 end, so that end is filled in from the germline J gene. This rearrangement joins TRBV5 to TRBJ2-4; 7 bases align to TRBD2. The length of the CDR3 is 14 residues. Germline trimming cut 0 bases from V and 3 bases from J; bases unmatched to any gene: 0. Per germline, CDR1 LGHNA and CDR2 YNLKQL (reference sequence). CDR3 loop: CASSQDWGQNTLYF. The part of the CDR3 DNA that was read is TGTGCCAGCAGCCAAGACTGGGGGCAAAACACCTTGTAC.

About this clone: The gene names given are mouse names. The observed sequence ends 1 residue before the CDR3 terminus, with the missing tail filled in from the germline J gene. This chain links TRBV5 with TRBJ1-3; D is ambiguous. This CDR3 has 14 residues. Germline lookup yields CDR1 LGHNA and CDR2 YNLKQL (reference sequence). V lost 1 base, J lost 0 bases, and 4 bases lay in between. The part of the CDR3 DNA that was read is TGTGCCAGCAGCCAAGTGCCTTCTGGAAATACGCTCTAT. It yields the protein CASSQVPSGNTLY. In full, the CDR3 is CASSQVPSGNTLYF.

In its sample, this clone was seen once. Gene names are mouse gene names. Here the CDR3 reads CTCSAGGGRNTLYF. The part of the CDR3 DNA that was read is TGCACCTGCAGTGCAGGGGGAGGAAGAAACACCTTGTAC. V gene TRBV1 combines with J gene TRBJ2-4; D call uncertain. The read is 1 residue too short to cover the CDR3 end, so that end is filled in from the germline J gene. V was pared by 1 base and J by 5 bases, with 10 bases between. The germline CDR1 and CDR2 sequences are NSQYPW and LRSPGD (reference sequence). CDR3 length: 14 amino acids.